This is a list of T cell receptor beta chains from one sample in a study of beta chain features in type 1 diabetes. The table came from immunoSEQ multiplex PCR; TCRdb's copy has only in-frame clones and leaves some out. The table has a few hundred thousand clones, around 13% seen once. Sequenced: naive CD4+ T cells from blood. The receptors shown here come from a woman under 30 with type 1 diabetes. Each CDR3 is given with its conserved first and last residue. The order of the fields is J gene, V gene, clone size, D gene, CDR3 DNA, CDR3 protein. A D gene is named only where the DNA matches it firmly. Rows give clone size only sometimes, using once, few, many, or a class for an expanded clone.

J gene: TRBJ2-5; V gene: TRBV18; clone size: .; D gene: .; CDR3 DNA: TGTGCCAGCTCGTCCTACCAAGAGACCCAGTACTTC; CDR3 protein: CASSSYQETQYF
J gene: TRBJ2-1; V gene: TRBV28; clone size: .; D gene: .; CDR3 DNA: TGTGCCAGCAGTTTGACAGGGACTTTTGGGCAGTTCTTC; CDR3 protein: CASSLTGTFGQFF
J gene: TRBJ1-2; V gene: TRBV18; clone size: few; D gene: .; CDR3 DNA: TGTGCCAGCTCACGCGACACCACTAACTATGGCTACACCTTC; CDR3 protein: CASSRDTTNYGYTF
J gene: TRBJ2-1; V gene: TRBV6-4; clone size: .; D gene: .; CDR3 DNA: TGTGACCATAGTAGGACAGCCTACAATGAGCAGTTCTTC; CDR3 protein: CDHSRTAYNEQFF
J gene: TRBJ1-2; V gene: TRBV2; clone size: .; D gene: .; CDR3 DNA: TGTGCCAGCAGTCTAAGATCTACCTATGGCTACACCTTC; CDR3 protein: CASSLRSTYGYTF
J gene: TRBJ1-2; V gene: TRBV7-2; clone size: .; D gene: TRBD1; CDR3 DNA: TGTGCCAGCAGCTTAGAGGGACAGGGGGCCTATGGCTACACCTTC; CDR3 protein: CASSLEGQGAYGYTF
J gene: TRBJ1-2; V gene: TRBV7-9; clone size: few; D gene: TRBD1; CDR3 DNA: TGTGCCAGCAGCTTAGCGGGACAGGATGGTGGCTACACCTTC; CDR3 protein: CASSLAGQDGGYTF
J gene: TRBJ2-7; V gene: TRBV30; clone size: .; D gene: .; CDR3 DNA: TGTGCCTGGAGTGCCCCGGGAGCGAGCTCCTACGAGCAGTACTTC; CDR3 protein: CAWSAPGASSYEQYF
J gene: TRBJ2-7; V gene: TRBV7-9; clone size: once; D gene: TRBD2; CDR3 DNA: TGTGCCAGCAGCTCCCCCGGAGCGGGAGGAACGTACGAGCAGTACTTC; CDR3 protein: CASSSPGAGGTYEQYF
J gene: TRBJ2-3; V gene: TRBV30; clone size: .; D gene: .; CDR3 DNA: TGTGCCTGGATGACCCGGCCAGGGGATACGCAGTATTTT; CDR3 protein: CAWMTRPGDTQYF
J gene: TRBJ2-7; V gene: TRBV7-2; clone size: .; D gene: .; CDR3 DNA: TGTGCCAGCAGCTTAGAGCCCTGGGGCGACGAGCAGTACTTC; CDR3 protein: CASSLEPWGDEQYF
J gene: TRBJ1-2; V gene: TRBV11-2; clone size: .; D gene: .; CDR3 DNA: TGTGCCAGCAGCTCTGACTTAGAATATGGCTACACCTTC; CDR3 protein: CASSSDLEYGYTF
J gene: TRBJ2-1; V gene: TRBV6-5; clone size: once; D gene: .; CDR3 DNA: TGTGCCAGCAGCGAGGGTGGAGGACTAAACAATGAGCAGTTCTTC; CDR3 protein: CASSEGGGLNNEQFF
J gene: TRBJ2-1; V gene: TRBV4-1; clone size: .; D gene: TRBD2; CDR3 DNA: TGCGCCAGCAGCCGGCGGGGGGGCCGCAATGAGCAGTTCTTC; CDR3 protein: CASSRRGGRNEQFF
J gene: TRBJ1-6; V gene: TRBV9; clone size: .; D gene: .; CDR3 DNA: TGTGCCAGCAATGGAGGCTCCTATAATTCACCCCTCCACTTT; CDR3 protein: CASNGGSYNSPLHF
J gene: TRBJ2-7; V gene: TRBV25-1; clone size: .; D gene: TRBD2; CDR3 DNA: TGTGCCAGCAGTGTACGACTAGCGGGAGTGGGGGAGCAGTACTTC; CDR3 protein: CASSVRLAGVGEQYF
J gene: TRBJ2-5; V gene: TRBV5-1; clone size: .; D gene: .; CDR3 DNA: TGCGCCAGCAGTCCTGTCACAGCAAACCAAGAGACCCAGTACTTC; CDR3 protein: CASSPVTANQETQYF
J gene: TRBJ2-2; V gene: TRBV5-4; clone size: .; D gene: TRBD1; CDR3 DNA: TGTGCCAGCGCCTCCGGACAGGTTCTGAACACCGGGGAGCTGTTTTTT; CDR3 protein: CASASGQVLNTGELFF
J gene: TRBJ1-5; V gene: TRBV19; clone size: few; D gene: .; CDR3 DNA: TGTGCCAGTAGTATCGGCAGGGGCTATCAGCCCCAGCATTTT; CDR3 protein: CASSIGRGYQPQHF
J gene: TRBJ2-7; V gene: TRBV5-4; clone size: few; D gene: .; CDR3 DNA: TGTGCCAGCAGCTGGGGGCAGGGGAGCTACGAGCAGTACTTC; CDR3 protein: CASSWGQGSYEQYF
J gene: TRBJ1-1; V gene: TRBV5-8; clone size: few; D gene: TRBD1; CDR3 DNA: TGTGCCAGCAGGCCGACAGGGGTCAAGGACACTGAAGCTTTCTTT; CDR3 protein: CASRPTGVKDTEAFF
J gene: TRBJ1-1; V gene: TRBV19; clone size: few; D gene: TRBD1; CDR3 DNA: TGTGCCAGCGGGGGACAGGGGGCTCCGGGGAACACTGAAGCTTTCTTT; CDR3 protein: CASGGQGAPGNTEAFF
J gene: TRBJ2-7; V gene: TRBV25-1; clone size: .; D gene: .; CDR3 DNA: TGTGCCAGCAGTGACTCGGGATCGCTCTACGAGCAGTACTTC; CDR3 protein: CASSDSGSLYEQYF
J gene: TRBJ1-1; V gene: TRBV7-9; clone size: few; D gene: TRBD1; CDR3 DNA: TGTGCCAGCAGCCCCGGGACAGGGGGAGTCACTGAAGCTTTCTTT; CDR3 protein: CASSPGTGGVTEAFF
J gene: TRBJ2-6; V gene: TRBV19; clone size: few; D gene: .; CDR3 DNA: TGTGCCAGTAGTATGGACAGTCTCTCTGGGGCCAACGTCCTGACTTTC; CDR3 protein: CASSMDSLSGANVLTF
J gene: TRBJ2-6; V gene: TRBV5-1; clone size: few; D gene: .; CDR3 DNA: TGCGCCAGCAGCTTGGTCCCGCAGGGGACGGAAACTGGGGCCAACGTCCTGACTTTC; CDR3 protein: CASSLVPQGTETGANVLTF
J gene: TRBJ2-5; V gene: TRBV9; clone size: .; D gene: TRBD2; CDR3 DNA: TGTGCCAGCAGCGTAGCTACGGGAGGTGGAGAGACCCAGTACTTC; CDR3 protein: CASSVATGGGETQYF
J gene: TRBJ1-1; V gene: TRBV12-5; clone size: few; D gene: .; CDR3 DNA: TGTGCTAGTGGTTTGTGGGGGCGCAGCACTGAAGCTTTCTTT; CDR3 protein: CASGLWGRSTEAFF
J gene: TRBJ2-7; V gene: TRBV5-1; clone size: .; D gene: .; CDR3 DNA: TGCGCCAGCAGCTTGGAGGGGGGGTCCTACGAGCAGTACTTC; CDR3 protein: CASSLEGGSYEQYF
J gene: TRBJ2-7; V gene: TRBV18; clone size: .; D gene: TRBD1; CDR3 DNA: TGTGCCAGCTCAGAAGGACAGGGCTACGAGCAGTACTTC; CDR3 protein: CASSEGQGYEQYF
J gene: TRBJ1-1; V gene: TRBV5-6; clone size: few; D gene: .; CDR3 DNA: TGTGCCAGCGGCATAGGGGTTACTGAAGCTTTCTTT; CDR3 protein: CASGIGVTEAFF
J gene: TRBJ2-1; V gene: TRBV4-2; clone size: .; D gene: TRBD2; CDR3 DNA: TGTGCCAGCAGCCAAGGACTAGCGGGAGGGCACAATGAGCAGTTCTTC; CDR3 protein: CASSQGLAGGHNEQFF
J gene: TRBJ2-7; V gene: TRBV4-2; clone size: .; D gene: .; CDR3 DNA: TGTGCCAGCAGCCCCCCCGACAGGACCCCTTGGGAGCAGTACTTC; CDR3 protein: CASSPPDRTPWEQYF
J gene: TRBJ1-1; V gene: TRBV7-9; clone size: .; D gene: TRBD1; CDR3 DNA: TGTGCCAGCAGCTTCCGCCGGGACAGGGTTGGCACTGAAGCTTTCTTT; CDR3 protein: CASSFRRDRVGTEAFF
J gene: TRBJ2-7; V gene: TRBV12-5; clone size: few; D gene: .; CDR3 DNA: TGTGCTAGTGGCGCGAATCACGAGCAGTACTTC; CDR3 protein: CASGANHEQYF
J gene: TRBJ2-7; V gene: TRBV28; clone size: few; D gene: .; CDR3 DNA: TGTGCCAGCATCGCTGGTACTACGGACGAGCAGTACTTC; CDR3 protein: CASIAGTTDEQYF
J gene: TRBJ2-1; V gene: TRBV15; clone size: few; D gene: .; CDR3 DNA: TGTGCCACCAGCAGTCACGCGGCGGTGCAGTTCTTC; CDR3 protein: CATSSHAAVQFF
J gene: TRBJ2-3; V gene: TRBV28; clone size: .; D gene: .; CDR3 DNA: TGTGCCAGCAGTTTCTCTCGGACAGTCGATACGCAGTATTTT; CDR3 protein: CASSFSRTVDTQYF
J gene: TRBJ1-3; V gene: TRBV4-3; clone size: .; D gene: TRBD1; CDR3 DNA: TGCGCCAGCAGCCCAAGCGGGACAGGGGGAAACACCATATATTTT; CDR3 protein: CASSPSGTGGNTIYF
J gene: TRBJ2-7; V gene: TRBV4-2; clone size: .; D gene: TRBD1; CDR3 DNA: TGTGCCAGCAGCCAAGAGGCAGGGGGCGTTTTGTACGAGCAGTACTTC; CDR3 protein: CASSQEAGGVLYEQYF
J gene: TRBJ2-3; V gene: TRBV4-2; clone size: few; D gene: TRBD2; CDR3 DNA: TGTGCCAGCAGCCAACTCGTAGCGGGAGGTCATTCAGATACGCAGTATTTT; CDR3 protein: CASSQLVAGGHSDTQYF
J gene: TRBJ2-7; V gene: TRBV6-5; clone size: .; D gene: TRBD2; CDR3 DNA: TGTGCCAGCAGTTACCTTTTAGCGGGGGGGCCATACGAGCAGTACTTC; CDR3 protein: CASSYLLAGGPYEQYF
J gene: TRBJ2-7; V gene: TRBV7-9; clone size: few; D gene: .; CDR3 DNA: TGTGCCAGCACCGCCAAGGGGTTCCCCTACGAGCAGTACTTC; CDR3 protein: CASTAKGFPYEQYF
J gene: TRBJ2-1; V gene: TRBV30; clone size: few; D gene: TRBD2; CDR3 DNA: TGTGCCTGGAGTAACTTAGCGGGAGCCGATGAGCAGTTCTTC; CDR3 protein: CAWSNLAGADEQFF
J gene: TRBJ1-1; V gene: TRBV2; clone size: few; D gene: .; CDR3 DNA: TGTGCCAGCAGTGAGCAGGGGCCCTTGAACACTGAAGCTTTCTTT; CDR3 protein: CASSEQGPLNTEAFF
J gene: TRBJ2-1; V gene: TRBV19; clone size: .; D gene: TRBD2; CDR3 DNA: TGTGCCAGTACTGGTCGGCTCGGGGGGGTTAGTGAGCAGTTCTTC; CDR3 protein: CASTGRLGGVSEQFF
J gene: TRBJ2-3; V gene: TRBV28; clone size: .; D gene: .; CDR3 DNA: TGTGCCAGCAGTCTCCCGCCCGGGGATGATCAGTATTTT; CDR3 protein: CASSLPPGDDQYF
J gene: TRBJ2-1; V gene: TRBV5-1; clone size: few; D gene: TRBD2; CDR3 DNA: TGCGCCAGCAGCGGGCCTCTAGCGGGTGGAATCAATGAGCAGTTCTTC; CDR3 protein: CASSGPLAGGINEQFF
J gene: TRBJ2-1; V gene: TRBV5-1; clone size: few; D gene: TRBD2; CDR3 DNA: TGCGCCAGCAGCTTGAGGACTAGCGGCCCGTGGGCAAATGAGCAGTTCTTC; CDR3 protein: CASSLRTSGPWANEQFF
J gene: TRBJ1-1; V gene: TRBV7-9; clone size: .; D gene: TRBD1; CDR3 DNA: TGTGCCAGCAGCGCCCGGGACAGCCAAAATGAAGCTTTCTTT; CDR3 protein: CASSARDSQNEAFF
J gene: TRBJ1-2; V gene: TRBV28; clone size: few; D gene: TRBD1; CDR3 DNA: TGTGCCAGCAGTTCAGGGGGTATAGGGTATGGCTACACCTTC; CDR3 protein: CASSSGGIGYGYTF
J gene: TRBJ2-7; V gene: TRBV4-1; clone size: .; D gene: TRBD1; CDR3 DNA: TGCGCCAGCAGCCAAGATCAAGGGACAGAAAAAGCCTACGAGCAGTACTTC; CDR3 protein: CASSQDQGTEKAYEQYF
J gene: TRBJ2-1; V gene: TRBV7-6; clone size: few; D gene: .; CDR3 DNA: TGTGCCAGCAGCTTAGGGCAGGGTTGGGGCAATGAGCAGTTCTTC; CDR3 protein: CASSLGQGWGNEQFF
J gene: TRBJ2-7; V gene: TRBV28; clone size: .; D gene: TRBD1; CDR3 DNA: TGTGCCAGCAGTTTCACCGGGACAGGGGGCGACGAGCAGTACTTC; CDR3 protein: CASSFTGTGGDEQYF
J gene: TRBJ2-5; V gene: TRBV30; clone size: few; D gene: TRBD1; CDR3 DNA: TGTGCCTGGAGTGACAGGGGCGGATTAGAGACCCAGTACTTC; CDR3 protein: CAWSDRGGLETQYF